The rows below give T cell receptor beta chains drawn from one sample of a study of blood T cell repertoires in COVID-19. Method: immunoSEQ multiplex PCR; TCRdb's copy keeps in-frame clones and lacks some. The sample contains some 130,000 clones, 60% to 85% of which appear only once. The sample was peripheral blood. The receptors were sampled from an elderly man with acute or convalescent COVID-19. Each CDR3 is given with its conserved first and last residue. Size values are once, few and many counts, or a class for expanded clones, and some rows have none.

abundance	v_gene	len	j_gene	CDR3aa
.	TRBV20-1	11	TRBJ2-1	CSAWRRNEQFF
once	TRBV3-1/TRBV3-2	15	TRBJ2-7	CASSQDDRGGYEQYF
.	TRBV5-1	15	TRBJ2-3	CASTVGSASGDTQYF
.	TRBV6-6	16	TRBJ2-3	CASSYMASGEGDTQYF
.	TRBV5-6	17	TRBJ2-1	CASSFGIVRDQNNEQFF
.	TRBV19	11	TRBJ2-1	CASSLYNEQFF
.	TRBV6-1	13	TRBJ2-7	CASSEGTSGEQYF
.	TRBV3-1/TRBV3-2	15	TRBJ1-2	CASSHTGQGSYGYTF
once	TRBV28	13	TRBJ1-1	CASSSNSYTEAFF
.	TRBV6-5	15	TRBJ1-5	CASRIDRVGNQPQHF
.	TRBV7-2	16	TRBJ2-3	CASSFRDFRWTDTQYF
once	TRBV5-1	14	TRBJ2-2	CASSYQGDTGELFF
.	TRBV2	17	TRBJ2-5	CASSGPGLAGIQETQYF
.	TRBV6-6	13	TRBJ2-7	CASSRGTGYEQYF
.	TRBV11-2	14	TRBJ2-1	CASSLGRGSNEQFF
.	TRBV5-1	12	TRBJ2-2	CASSLNTGELFF
.	TRBV3-1/TRBV3-2	14	TRBJ1-2	CASSQEIPNYGYTF
.	TRBV24-1	13	TRBJ2-7	CATSEAGDHEQYF
few	TRBV11-1	16	TRBJ2-5	CASSFRDRGPAETQYF
few	TRBV13	17	TRBJ2-1	CASSLVVGGRTYNEQFF
.	TRBV7-2	14	TRBJ1-6	CASSLRQANSPLHF
few	TRBV4-1	15	TRBJ2-1	CASSLSGGSYNEQFF
.	TRBV7-9	15	TRBJ2-7	CASSSPGTGDYEQYF
.	TRBV18	16	TRBJ2-3	CASSPPAGGDSDTQYF
.	TRBV5-1	20	TRBJ2-6	CASSLAVPGTLTSGANVLTF
once	TRBV9	13	TRBJ2-5	CASSVSVEETQYF
.	TRBV28	12	TRBJ2-5	CASSLNAETQYF
.	TRBV30	16	TRBJ2-2	CAWSRAGQLNTGELFF
.	TRBV3-1/TRBV3-2	16	TRBJ1-2	CASSQRTAARPYGYTF
.	TRBV6-5	15	TRBJ1-2	CASSYSSRKGGGYTF
.	TRBV10-3	15	TRBJ2-3	CAISDKRGATDTQYF
.	TRBV7-2	14	TRBJ2-7	CASSPRQGFPEQYF
.	TRBV10-3	12	TRBJ1-1	CAMQGSAPKVFF
.	TRBV11-3	15	TRBJ2-1	CASSFSGLSYNEQFF
.	TRBV29-1	11	TRBJ2-1	CSASGQGGEFF
.	TRBV6-2/TRBV6-3	18	TRBJ2-1	CASSPGTSGGRGYNEQFF
.	TRBV19	14	TRBJ2-2	CASRHDRVAGELFF
.	TRBV7-2	14	TRBJ2-2	CASSLSVNTGELFF
.	TRBV4-2	14	TRBJ1-1	CASSQLSAGTEAFF
.	TRBV7-3	16	TRBJ2-3	CASSPRGRQSTDTQYF
.	TRBV30	14	TRBJ2-2	CASTGGLYPGELFF
.	TRBV6-5	13	TRBJ2-2	CASNRGGPGELFF
.	TRBV11-2	14	TRBJ1-5	CASSRTGEDQPQHF
few	TRBV24-1	15	TRBJ2-3	CATSDSGQGSNTQYF
.	TRBV5-5	14	TRBJ1-5	CASSFSGINQPQHF
few	TRBV2	12	TRBJ2-5	CASMYTQETQYF